The 21 T cell receptor beta chains below all came from one sample that was sequenced in a study of a mutant IDH1 vaccine in newly diagnosed glioma. Time point described: week 47, end of study. In the vaccine, a single dose held 300 ug of the mutant IDH1 20-mer peptide, along with topical imiquimod. No antigen has been identified for these receptors. Profiled with immunoSEQ multiplex PCR; TCRdb holds only in-frame clones, not every one. The table lists about 32,000 clones, roughly nine tenths of them singletons. The sample was PBMCs, taken from a glioma patient whose treatment included an IDH1 peptide vaccine. The source is a man aged 40-49 years with glioma.

The rearrangement links TRBV4-2 to TRBJ1-1; no definite D call. The CDR3 length is 12 residues. Between the trimmed V and J ends, which lost 4 bases and 5 bases, there was a span of 8 bases. Germline V gene lookup returns CDR1 LGHNA and CDR2 YNFKEQ. CDR3 sequence (DNA): TGTGCCAGCAGCCCCCTAGGGACTGAAGCTTTCTTT. This translates into CASSPLGTEAFF.

The chain recombines TRBV6-5 with TRBJ2-5; unclear D gene. Germline V gene data show CDR1 as MNHEY and CDR2 as SVGAGI. The germline V and J ends were trimmed by 8 bases and 5 bases, with 15 bases remaining between them. The CDR3 covers 13 residues. CDR3 nucleotides: TGTGCCAGCGTTTCGCGTCGTTCGGAGACCCAGTACTTC. It codes for CASVSRRSETQYF.

This CDR3 reads CASKSYNSPLHF. CDR3 bases: TGTGCCAGCAAATCCTATAATTCACCCCTCCACTTT. This chain connects TRBV28 to TRBJ1-6; D is unclear. The CDR3 consists of 12 residues. The V end was cut by 7 bases, the J end by 1 base, with 2 bases between. The germline gives CDR1 MDHEN, CDR2 SYDVKM.

This clone occurred a few times. The chain recombines TRBV6-1 with TRBJ2-1; 15 nucleotides agree with TRBD2. Germline CDR1 and CDR2: MNHNS and SASEGT. The V segment lost 3 bases and the J segment 7 bases; nucleotides outside the gene matches: 7. The CDR3 has 17 amino acids. Here the CDR3 reads CASSERTSGRAGNEQFF. DNA for the CDR3: TGTGCCAGCAGTGAGCGGACTAGCGGGAGGGCCGGAAATGAGCAGTTCTTC.

The CDR3 nucleotides read TGTGCCAGCAGCTTGGTTAACTCTAATGAAAAACTGTTTTTT. Translation gives CASSLVNSNEKLFF. This chain uses TRBV5-5 with TRBJ1-4; D gene uncertain. The CDR3 runs 14 residues. Germline V lookup: CDR1 SGHKS, CDR2 YYEKEE (reference sequence). V lost 0 bases and J 3 bases, leaving 6 bases between the germline ends.

This clone was counted between two and nine times. J is TRBJ2-7 and V is TRBV4-3, with D hard to call. The CDR3 has 15 amino acids. V was clipped by 0 bases and J by 2 bases, with 11 bases between them. Germline V lookup: CDR1 LGHNA, CDR2 YSLEER. The CDR3 region has the DNA TGCGCCAGCAGCCAAGATGTGGGATCCCCCTACGAGCAGTACTTC. Its protein is CASSQDVGSPYEQYF.

The CDR3 DNA reads TGTGCCATCAGTGAGTCTAGCGGGGGGCCTAATGAGCAGTTCTTC. It specifies CAISESSGGPNEQFF. The genes are TRBV10-3 and TRBJ2-1, with TRBD2 identical over 10 bases. The CDR3 is made up of 15 amino acids. CDR1 and CDR2 (germline): ENHRY, SYGVKD. Unmatched junction bases numbered 3, after V lost 0 bases and J lost 7 bases.

The rearrangement uses TRBV6-1 and TRBJ1-1; no firm D call. The germline gives CDR1 MNHNS, CDR2 SASEGT. Between the trimmed V and J ends, which lost 4 bases and 1 base, there was a span of 10 bases. The CDR3 is 14 residues long. The DNA for the CDR3 is TGTGCCAGCAGTGTGGAGGGCCCGAACACTGAAGCTTTCTTT. Protein: CASSVEGPNTEAFF.

This CDR3 reads CAWKSSYNSPLHF. The CDR3 nucleotides read TGTGCCTGGAAGAGCTCCTATAATTCACCCCTCCACTTT. The chain links TRBV30 to TRBJ1-6; the D is unclear. From germline, CDR1 is GTSNPN and CDR2 SVGIG (reference sequence). V was shortened by 4 bases and J by 0 bases, with 4 bases between the two germline ends. The length of the CDR3 is 13 residues.

The rearrangement uses TRBV7-8 and TRBJ2-7; D not certain. From germline, CDR1 is SGHVS and CDR2 FQNEAQ. The length of the CDR3 is 14 residues. Trimming left V 8 bases short and J 4 bases short, with 18 bases between. CDR3 region: CASASEGYRYEQYF. In nucleotides, the CDR3 is TGTGCCAGCGCATCCGAAGGGTATCGTTACGAGCAGTACTTC.

The rearrangement uses TRBV7-2 and TRBJ2-5, with D possibly TRBD2 on 6 matching bases. Germline CDR1 reads SGHTA; CDR2 reads FQGNSA. V lost 4 bases to trimming and J lost 4 bases, with 16 bases between them. This CDR3 contains 15 residues. The DNA for the CDR3 is TGTGCCAGCAGCTCAGGCGGGACTCCCGGAGAGACCCAGTACTTC. Its translation: CASSSGGTPGETQYF.

The chain links TRBV19 to TRBJ2-1; D perhaps matches TRBD1 (5 bases). Trimming removed 6 bases at V and 1 base at J, with 13 bases between. This CDR3 is built from 15 residues. The germline V gene has CDR1 LNHDA and CDR2 SQIVND (reference sequence). This CDR3 is CASRRTSFSYNEQFF. CDR3 nucleotides: TGTGCCAGTAGAAGGACAAGTTTTTCCTACAATGAGCAGTTCTTC.

V is TRBV6-5 and J is TRBJ2-2; TRBD1 might be the D (6 bases). Trimming removed 2 bases from V and 6 bases from J, with 10 bases in between. The CDR3 has 14 residues. CDR1 is MNHEY, CDR2 SVGAGI, per germline. As DNA, the CDR3 is TGTGCCAGCAGTTACCCCGAGGGGGCCGGGGAGCTGTTTTTT. It codes for CASSYPEGAGELFF.

This clone was detected only once. The chain employs TRBV7-8 and TRBJ2-2; TRBD1 or TRBD2 may be the D gene (5 bases each). The CDR3 covers 16 residues. V was trimmed by 2 bases and J by 5 bases, leaving 15 bases between them. Germline CDR1 is SGHVS and CDR2 is FQNEAQ. This chain's CDR3 is CASSLSGGHLTGELFF. CDR3 DNA: TGTGCCAGCAGCTTAAGTGGAGGACATCTGACCGGGGAGCTGTTTTTT.

The CDR3 protein is CASSQLAAYTSGANVLTF. As DNA, the CDR3 is TGCGCCAGCAGCCAGCTAGCGGCCTACACCTCTGGGGCCAACGTCCTGACTTTC. The gene calls are TRBV4-1 and TRBJ2-6, with 7 bases aligning to TRBD2. The CDR3 has 18 residues. Germline lookup yields CDR1 MGHRA and CDR2 YSYEKL. The V segment lost 3 bases and the J segment 0 bases; nucleotides outside the gene matches: 8.

The V call is TRBV10-1, the J call TRBJ2-3, with D possibly matching TRBD2 (6 bases). The V and J ends lost 6 bases and 3 bases respectively, with 13 bases between them. Looked up from germline, CDR1 is WNHNN and CDR2 is SYGVQD (reference sequence). There are 14 residues in the CDR3. This CDR3 is CASRAEGRTDTQYF. The CDR3 nucleotides read TGCGCCAGCAGGGCGGAGGGGCGGACAGATACGCAGTATTTT.

The chain carries TRBV4-3 and TRBJ2-5; TRBD2 matches at 7 bases. Germline-derived CDR1 and CDR2 are LGHNA and YSLEER. V trimming: 2 bases; J trimming: 1 base; junction bases outside the gene matches: 4. The CDR3 loop spans 15 amino acids. CDR3 sequence reads: CASSQRLAVQETQYF. The CDR3 DNA is TGCGCCAGCAGCCAAAGGCTAGCGGTCCAAGAGACCCAGTACTTC.

The chain couples TRBV28 to TRBJ2-2; D possibly matches TRBD1 or TRBD2 (6 bases each). This CDR3 has 15 residues. V was cut by 5 bases and J by 0 bases, with 10 bases left in between. Looked up from germline, CDR1 is MDHEN and CDR2 is SYDVKM. CDR3 nucleotide sequence: TGTGCCAGCAGTCACGGGGGCGCGAACACCGGGGAGCTGTTTTTT. It specifies CASSHGGANTGELFF. Looking up the rest from reference TRBV28 and TRBJ2-2 gives the full variable domain: DVKVTQSSRYLVKRTGEKVFLECVQDMDHENMFWYRQDPGLGLRLIYFSYDVKMKEKGDIPEGYSVSREKKERFSLILESASTNQTSMYLCASSHGGANTGELFFGEGSRLTVL.

The chain combines TRBV28 with TRBJ2-6, with D unresolved. The V gene's germline CDR1 is MDHEN and CDR2 SYDVKM. The length of the CDR3 is 14 residues. V was trimmed by 5 bases and J by 0 bases, leaving 5 bases between them. The CDR3 sequence: CASSQSSGANVLTF. In nucleotides, the CDR3 is TGTGCCAGCAGTCAAAGCTCTGGGGCCAACGTCCTGACTTTC.

This clone was seen only once. V usage is TRBV27 and J usage is TRBJ1-6, with TRBD1 as a possible D gene (5 bases). Germline V gene sequence: CDR1 MNHEY, CDR2 SMNVEV (reference sequence). The V and J ends lost 4 bases and 11 bases respectively, with 15 bases between them. The CDR3 has 14 amino acids. DNA of the CDR3: TGTGCCAGCAGTTCAGACGGGGGTTCTGCACCCCTCCACTTT. It is translated as CASSSDGGSAPLHF.

The gene calls are TRBV2 and TRBJ2-3, with D perhaps TRBD2 (6 bases). The CDR3 totals 15 residues. Trimming removed 4 bases from V and 5 bases from J, with 16 bases in between. Germline loops: CDR1 SNHLY, CDR2 FYNNEI. Written as DNA, the CDR3 is TGTGCCAGCAGTGGTTTGAGGAGGGTCGGAGATACGCAGTATTTT. It encodes CASSGLRRVGDTQYF.